These 8 T cell receptor beta chains originate from one sample sequenced in a study of cytomegalovirus exposure and HLA in healthy donors (dated by TCRdb to about 2017). Libraries were made using the immunoSEQ multiplex PCR assay. A mixture of 60 forward primers for TCR Vbeta segments and 13 reverse primers for TCR Jbeta segments was used in the multiplex PCR. As stored in TCRdb, this immuneACCESS dataset retains in-frame rearrangements with V and J assigned. A fraction of the clones does not appear; measured against another copy, unresolved V genes explain less than half of the discrepancy, and the remainder lacks a known reason. The sample data list about 160,000 clones, and almost 85% of these were observed just once. Of the sample, 0.95% to 1.3% is held by the ten largest clones. The source material was PBMCs. The receptors originated from a man aged 25-45 years in good health and CMV-seronegative.

The rearrangement joins TRBV19 to TRBJ1-2; D uncertain. This CDR3 is 14 amino acids long. Trimming pared 5 bases from V and 0 bases from J, leaving 10 bases between. Germline V gives CDR1 LNHDA, CDR2 SQIVND (reference sequence). Here the CDR3 DNA reads TGTGCCAGTAGTGTTATTGGCACTAACTATGGCTACACCTTC. Translation gives CASSVIGTNYGYTF. The full variable domain, in which reference TRBV19 and TRBJ1-2 provide the parts outside the CDR3, is DGGITQSPKYLFRKEGQNVTLSCEQNLNHDAMYWYRQDPGQGLRLIYYSQIVNDFQKGDIAEGYSVSREKKESFPLTVTSAQKNPTAFYLCASSVIGTNYGYTFGSGTRLTVV.

V is TRBV19 and J is TRBJ2-5, with D perhaps TRBD2 (5 bases). The CDR3 has 12 amino acids. Germline V CDR1 and CDR2: LNHDA, SQIVND (reference sequence). V shed 4 bases and J shed 7 bases, with 10 bases lying between them. The CDR3 sequence is CASSREHGTQYF. The CDR3 nucleotides read TGTGCCAGTAGTAGGGAGCACGGGACCCAGTACTTC.

V is TRBV11-2 and J is TRBJ2-7; TRBD1 matches 8 bases. V lost 4 bases to trimming and J lost 3 bases; unmatched junction nucleotides: 8. CDR3 length equals 15 residues. Germline CDR1 is SGHAT and CDR2 is FQNNGV. Written as DNA, the CDR3 is TGTGCCAGCAGCTCGACAGGGGCCGTCCGCTACGAGCAGTACTTC. Protein sequence: CASSSTGAVRYEQYF.

The chain links TRBV7-2 to TRBJ2-1; possible D gene TRBD2, 6 bases. CDR1 and CDR2 from the germline V gene are SGHTA and FQGNSA. The CDR3 totals 16 residues. V was cut by 1 base and J by 0 bases, with 10 bases left in between. The CDR3 sequence: CASSLVGSGSYNEQFF. CDR3 nucleotide sequence: TGTGCCAGCAGCTTAGTCGGTAGCGGCTCCTACAATGAGCAGTTCTTC.

The rearrangement links TRBV5-8 to TRBJ1-1; TRBD1 matches 10 bases. The V gene's germline CDR1 is SGHTS and CDR2 YDEGEE. V lost 0 bases to trimming and J lost 5 bases; unmatched junction nucleotides: 4. This CDR3 region has 15 residues. CDR3 nucleotides: TGTGCCAGCAGCTTGGGACAGGGGGCTAGGACTGAAGCTTTCTTT. Its protein product is CASSLGQGARTEAFF.

The chain uses TRBV28 and TRBJ1-5; D is undetermined. Trimming cost V 4 bases and J 4 bases, with 5 bases left between them. The CDR3 extends over 12 amino acids. The germline V gene has CDR1 MDHEN and CDR2 SYDVKM. CDR3 amino acids: CASSYGNQPQHF. The CDR3 nucleotides are TGTGCCAGCAGTTACGGGAATCAGCCCCAGCATTTT.

The V and J genes are TRBV5-4 and TRBJ2-1; D is possibly TRBD2 (6 bases). V lost 4 bases, J lost 3 bases, and 11 bases lay in between. The CDR3 runs 14 residues. Germline V lookup: CDR1 SGHNT, CDR2 YYREEE (reference sequence). The DNA of the CDR3 is TGTGCCAGCAGCCCCCGGACTAACTACAATGAGCAGTTCTTC. It encodes CASSPRTNYNEQFF.

The chain joins TRBV10-3 to TRBJ2-7, with D tentatively TRBD1 (5 bases). The CDR3 consists of 13 residues. Per germline, CDR1 ENHRY and CDR2 SYGVKD. Trimming took off 4 bases at V and 4 bases at J, with 11 bases between the two ends. The CDR3 loop is CAISGLRQYEQYF. The CDR3 DNA reads as TGTGCCATCAGTGGACTTAGACAGTACGAGCAGTACTTC.